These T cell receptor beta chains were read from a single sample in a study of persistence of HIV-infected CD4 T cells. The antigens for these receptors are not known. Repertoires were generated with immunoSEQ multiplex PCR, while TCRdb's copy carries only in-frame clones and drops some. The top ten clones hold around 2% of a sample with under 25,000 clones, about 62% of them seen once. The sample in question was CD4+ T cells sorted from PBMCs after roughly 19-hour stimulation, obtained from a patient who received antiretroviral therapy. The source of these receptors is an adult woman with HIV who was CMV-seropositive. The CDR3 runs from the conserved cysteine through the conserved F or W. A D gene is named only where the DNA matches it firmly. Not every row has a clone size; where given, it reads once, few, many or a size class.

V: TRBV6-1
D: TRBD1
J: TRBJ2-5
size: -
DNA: TGTGCCAGCAGTGAAGCTGCGGGACAGGGCATCGAGACCCAGTACTTC
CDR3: CASSEAAGQGIETQYF

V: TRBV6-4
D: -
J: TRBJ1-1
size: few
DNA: TGTGCCAGCAGGGACACCGATAAAAACACTGAAGCTTTCTTT
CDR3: CASRDTDKNTEAFF

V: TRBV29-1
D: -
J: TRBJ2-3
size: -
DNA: TGCAGCGTCCACCTCTCCTTCACAGATACGCAGTATTTT
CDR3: CSVHLSFTDTQYF

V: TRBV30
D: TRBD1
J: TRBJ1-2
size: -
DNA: TGTGCCTGGGGTCTGACAGGGGGTAACTATGGCTACACCTTC
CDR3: CAWGLTGGNYGYTF

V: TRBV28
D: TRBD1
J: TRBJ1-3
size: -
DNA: TGTGCCACCTTAACGGACCGGGACAGGGGGCGTAACACCATATATTTT
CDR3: CATLTDRDRGRNTIYF

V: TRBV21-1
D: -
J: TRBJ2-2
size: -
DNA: TGTGCCAGCAGCAATGCGGATAGCGGGGGGGGTACCGGGGAGCTGTTTTTT
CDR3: CASSNADSGGGTGELFF

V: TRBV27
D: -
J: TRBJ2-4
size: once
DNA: TGTGCCAGCAGTTCGGCCTGGGGGGTTGGGAAAAACATTCAGTACTTC
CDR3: CASSSAWGVGKNIQYF

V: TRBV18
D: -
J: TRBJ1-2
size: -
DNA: TGTGCCAGCTCACCACCGCAGGGCCACTATGGCTACACCTTC
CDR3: CASSPPQGHYGYTF

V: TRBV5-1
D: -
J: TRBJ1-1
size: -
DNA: TGCGCCAGCAGCTTCAGGGCGAACACTGAAGCTTTCTTT
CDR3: CASSFRANTEAFF

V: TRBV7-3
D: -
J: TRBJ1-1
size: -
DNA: TGTGCCAGCAGCCCCCTTAGGGTCACGACGGGCACTGAAGCTTTCTTT
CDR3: CASSPLRVTTGTEAFF

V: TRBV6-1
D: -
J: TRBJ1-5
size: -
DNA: TGTGCCAGCAGTGAAGCAGGGGGCAATCAGCCCCAGCATTTT
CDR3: CASSEAGGNQPQHF

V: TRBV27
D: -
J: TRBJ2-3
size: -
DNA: TGTGCCAGCAGTTCCCCGGGCCGCTACGGGAATACGCAGTATTTT
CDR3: CASSSPGRYGNTQYF

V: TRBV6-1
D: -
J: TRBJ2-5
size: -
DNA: TGTGCCAGCAGTGAAATTTTCCGGGGAAACCAAGAGACCCAGTACTTC
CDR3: CASSEIFRGNQETQYF

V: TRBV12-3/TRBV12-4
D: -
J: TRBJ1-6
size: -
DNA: TGTGCCAGCAAAGACAGTAATAATTCACCCCTCCACTTT
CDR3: CASKDSNNSPLHF

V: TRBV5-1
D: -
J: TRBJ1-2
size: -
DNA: TGCGCCAGCGGAAATTCCGTCGGTAACTATGGCTACACCTTC
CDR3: CASGNSVGNYGYTF

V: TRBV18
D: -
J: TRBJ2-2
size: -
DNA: TGTGCCAGCTCGTCTCCTCGACAGAACACCGGGGAGCTGTTTTTT
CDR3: CASSSPRQNTGELFF

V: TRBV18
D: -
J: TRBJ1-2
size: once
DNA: TGTGCCAGCTCACCGTCTGAGACAGTATATGGCTACACCTTC
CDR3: CASSPSETVYGYTF

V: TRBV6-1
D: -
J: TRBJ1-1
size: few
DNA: TGTGCCAGCAGTGAAGGAGGGGGGCGCATTGAAGCTTTCTTT
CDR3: CASSEGGGRIEAFF